This T cell receptor beta chain was observed in a study of T cells after yellow fever vaccination. This clonotype occurred many times. As yet, its antigen is unknown. The CDR3 is made up of 13 amino acids. V was shortened by 4 bases and J by 0 bases, with 10 bases between the two germline ends. CDR1 and CDR2 (germline): SQVTM, ANQGSEA. Study results and caveats: A small proportion of clonotypes was detected in both the CD4 and CD8 compartments.

A single record per CDR3 protein comes from TCRdb applying MiXCR to the 5' RACE reads. The repertoire includes approximately 550,000 distinct CDR3 sequences, 13% of them detected once, and over 12% sits in the top ten. Sequences were derived from PBMCs, sampled on the day of the yellow fever booster vaccination. The source is a young man who received the YFV17D yellow fever vaccine. The gene calls are TRBV29-1 and TRBJ2-7, with D hard to call. Here the CDR3 reads CSVVQQSSYEQYF. Here the CDR3 DNA reads TGCAGCGTTGTCCAACAGAGCTCCTACGAGCAGTACTTC.